The 17 T cell receptor beta chains reported below all come from one sample, sequenced in a study of shared clonotypes between healthy human individuals. The data were produced by immunoSEQ multiplex PCR, yet TCRdb's version contains in-frame clones alone and is incomplete. The sample consists of some 2,500,000 clones, roughly 92% of them appearing once. The specimen sequenced was naive CD4+ T cells from PBMCs. Indicated subset: CD45RA+ positively selected. The receptors here all came from a man aged 18 to 35 in good health. Some clones in this sample may be carry-over from other donors' samples.

This clone has only one observation. The V call is TRBV19, the J call TRBJ1-1; no firm D call. Trimming pared 6 bases from V and 0 bases from J, leaving 8 bases between. Per germline, CDR1 LNHDA and CDR2 SQIVND (reference sequence). This CDR3 comprises 13 residues. The CDR3, as DNA: TGTGCCAGTAGGCCACAGATGAACACTGAAGCTTTCTTT. It encodes CASRPQMNTEAFF.

This clone was observed a single time. The V call is TRBV7-8, the J call TRBJ1-1; D may be TRBD1 (5 bases). CDR1 and CDR2 (germline): SGHVS, FQNEAQ. The CDR3 has 18 amino acids. Trimming took off 1 base at V and 3 bases at J, with 21 bases between the two ends. CDR3 amino acids: CASSLDIWQGGLDTEAFF. The CDR3 DNA reads TGTGCCAGCAGCTTAGATATTTGGCAGGGAGGCCTGGACACTGAAGCTTTCTTT.

Points on this clone: The sample holds other DNA sequences that translate to the same CDR3. V usage is TRBV7-3 and J usage is TRBJ1-2; 9 bases map to TRBD1. The CDR3 covers 13 residues. The V segment lost 4 bases and the J segment 4 bases; nucleotides outside the gene matches: 1. Per germline, CDR1 SGHTA and CDR2 FQGTGA. The CDR3 nucleotides read TGTGCCAGCAGCTCGGGACAGGGCTATGGCTACACCTTC. Its translation: CASSSGQGYGYTF.

The chain links TRBV10-3 to TRBJ1-1; D possibly corresponds to TRBD1 (6 bases). Germline CDR1 ENHRY, CDR2 SYGVKD. CDR3 length: 13 residues. The ends were cut back, 10 bases at V and 0 bases at J, with 12 bases in the middle. CDR3 nucleotide sequence: TGTGCCAGCCACAGGGCGGTGAACACTGAAGCTTTCTTT. Translating it yields CASHRAVNTEAFF.

This clone came up once. The chain employs TRBV5-1 and TRBJ2-7; TRBD1 matches at 8 bases. The junction had 9 bases not matched to a gene; V was cut back by 4 bases and J by 3 bases. CDR3 size: 15 residues. Per the germline V gene, CDR1 is SGHRS and CDR2 is YFSETQ. The CDR3 DNA follows: TGCGCCAGCAGCCCGGCCGGACAGGGCGGCTACGAGCAGTACTTC. It is translated as CASSPAGQGGYEQYF.

The CDR3 region is CASSQFTYEQYF. The CDR3 nucleotides read TGTGCCAGCAGCCAGTTTACCTACGAGCAGTACTTC. This chain joins TRBV2 and TRBJ2-7; D gene uncertain. V was trimmed by 6 bases and J by 2 bases, leaving 8 bases between them. The CDR3 totals 12 residues. In germline, CDR1 is SNHLY, CDR2 FYNNEI.

The chain links TRBV4-1 to TRBJ1-4; TRBD1 aligns across 7 bases. J lost 8 bases, V lost 6 bases, and 9 bases had no gene match. This CDR3 comprises 14 residues. Germline-derived CDR1 and CDR2 are MGHRA and YSYEKL. CDR3 coding DNA: TGCGCCAGCAGGTATCCAGGGGGAGAGGAAAAACTGTTTTTT. Residues: CASRYPGGEEKLFF.

The chain is built from TRBV5-1 and TRBJ1-5; D gene uncertain. V shed 1 base and J shed 11 bases, with 16 bases lying between them. Germline V lookup: CDR1 SGHRS, CDR2 YFSETQ. The CDR3 has 14 amino acids. In nucleotides, the CDR3 is TGCGCCAGCAGCTTGTCTTCAGGCTCAGAGGCCCAGCATTTT. The encoded protein is CASSLSSGSEAQHF.

The chain has TRBV4-1 and TRBJ2-1; D is uncertain. V lost 3 bases to trimming and J lost 0 bases, with 12 bases between them. This CDR3 is built from 16 residues. The germline V gene encodes CDR1 MGHRA and CDR2 YSYEKL. The chain's CDR3 is CASSQTLSLSYNEQFF. The CDR3 nucleotides read TGCGCCAGCAGCCAGACACTATCCCTCTCCTACAATGAGCAGTTCTTC.

This CDR3 reads CASSDPFGTEQFF. CDR3 DNA: TGTGCCAGCAGCGACCCTTTTGGCACTGAGCAGTTCTTC. This rearrangement joins TRBV9 to TRBJ2-1; D is unresolved. The V gene lost 3 bases and the J gene lost 9 bases, with 13 bases spanning the gap. The germline V gene has CDR1 SGDLS and CDR2 YYNGEE. The CDR3 has 13 amino acids.

This chain links TRBV28 with TRBJ2-1; weak D call: TRBD1 (5 bases). The CDR3 spans 15 residues. The V and J ends lost 3 bases and 3 bases respectively, with 12 bases between them. Germline V gene data show CDR1 as MDHEN and CDR2 as SYDVKM. The CDR3 DNA reads TGTGCCAGCAGTTTTGAGCAGGGTGGCTACAATGAGCAGTTCTTC. Its protein is CASSFEQGGYNEQFF.

This chain uses TRBV4-2 with TRBJ2-3; D call uncertain. Germline V CDR1 and CDR2: LGHNA, YNFKEQ. The V end lost 1 base, the J end lost 14 bases, and 16 bases lay between the germline ends. The CDR3 spans 13 residues. CDR3 nucleotide sequence: TGTGCCAGCAGCCAAGCTGAGGCGGACGGCGCGTATTTT. It is translated as CASSQAEADGAYF.

This clone has a single count. The chain has TRBV15 and TRBJ2-1, with a tentative D call TRBD1 (6 bases). Trimming shortened V by 0 bases and J by 5 bases, and 11 bases separated the two germline ends. This CDR3 has 15 amino acids. CDR1 is LNHNV, CDR2 YYDKDF, per germline (reference sequence). In DNA form, the CDR3 reads TGTGCCACCAGCAGAGATTGGCAGGGGAACAATGAGCAGTTCTTC. This gives the protein CATSRDWQGNNEQFF.

About this clone: The same CDR3 can be traced to other DNA sequences in this sample. The chain combines TRBV30 with TRBJ2-3; no definite D call. There are 11 residues in the CDR3. Germline V gene lookup returns CDR1 GTSNPN and CDR2 SVGIG (reference sequence). Trimming stripped 0 bases from V and 7 bases from J, with 5 bases between. As DNA, the CDR3 is TGTGCCTGGAGTGTACTCAATACGCAGTATTTT. This gives the protein CAWSVLNTQYF.

This clone has more than one count but fewer than ten. Other nucleotide sequences in the sample specify the same CDR3. The chain joins TRBV19 to TRBJ2-7; D possibly uses TRBD1 or TRBD2 (5 bases each). The CDR3 runs to 14 residues. Germline CDR1 LNHDA, CDR2 SQIVND (reference sequence). Between the trimmed V and J ends, which lost 5 bases and 2 bases, there was a span of 13 bases. The CDR3 coding sequence is TGTGCCAGTAGTCCCTCGGGACGGACCTACGAGCAGTACTTC. This encodes CASSPSGRTYEQYF.

In this sample, this clone turned up a few times. The V gene is TRBV9, the J gene TRBJ1-3, with D tentatively TRBD1 (5 bases). Germline values: CDR1 SGDLS, CDR2 YYNGEE. The CDR3 covers 16 residues. Deletions cut 5 bases from V and 1 base from J, with 16 bases between. The CDR3 region is CASSAQLGGSGNTIYF. CDR3 nucleotide sequence: TGTGCCAGCAGTGCACAATTGGGGGGTTCTGGAAACACCATATATTTT.

The chain recombines TRBV6-6 with TRBJ2-2, with D possibly being TRBD1 or TRBD2 (5 bases each). The CDR3 covers 14 residues. Germline values: CDR1 MNHNY, CDR2 SVGAGI (reference sequence). V dropped 4 bases and J dropped 6 bases, with 12 bases sitting between them. The CDR3 region is CASSSGRTPGELFF. CDR3 DNA sequence: TGTGCCAGCAGTTCGGGACGGACACCCGGGGAGCTGTTTTTT.